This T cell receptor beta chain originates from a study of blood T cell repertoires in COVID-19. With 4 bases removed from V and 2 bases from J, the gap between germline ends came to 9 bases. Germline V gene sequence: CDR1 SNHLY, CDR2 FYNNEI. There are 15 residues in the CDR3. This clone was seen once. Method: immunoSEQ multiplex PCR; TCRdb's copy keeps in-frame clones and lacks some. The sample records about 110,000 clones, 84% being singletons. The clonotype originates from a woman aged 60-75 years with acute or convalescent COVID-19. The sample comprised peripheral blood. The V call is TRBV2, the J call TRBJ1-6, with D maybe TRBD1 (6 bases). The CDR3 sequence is CASSAQGPYNSPLHF. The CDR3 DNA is TGTGCCAGCAGTGCTCAGGGGCCCTATAATTCACCCCTCCACTTT.